This is a list of T cell receptor beta chains from one sample in a study of T cells after yellow fever vaccination. TCRdb independently ran MiXCR on the 5' RACE reads; one entry per CDR3 protein. The sample holds over 150,000 distinct CDR3 sequences, approximately 6% seen once. Sequencing was performed on CD4+ T cells sorted from PBMCs, taken on the day of the first yellow fever vaccination. Receptors were obtained from a man aged 18-30 years who received the YFV17D yellow fever vaccine. Both conserved end residues are part of each CDR3. A D gene is named only where the DNA matches it firmly. Size tells how often a clone was seen (once, few, many) or the class of an expanded clone, and some rows leave it out.

>TRBJ2-5|many|TRBV7-9|TRBD1
TGTGCCAGCAGCCTCGGACAGGGGCAGAAGACCCAGTACTTC
CASSLGQGQKTQYF
>TRBJ2-1|many|TRBV4-3|TRBD1
TGCGCCAGCAGCCAAGGTTGGACAGGGGACAATGAGCAGTTCTTC
CASSQGWTGDNEQFF
>TRBJ2-1|many|TRBV3-1|TRBD1
TGTGCCAGCAGCCGGACAGGGCTCGATGAGCAGTTCTTC
CASSRTGLDEQFF
>TRBJ1-5|-|TRBV19|-
TGTGCCAGTAGCTACCTCGTAGGGGGGAATCAGCCCCAGCATTTT
CASSYLVGGNQPQHF
>TRBJ1-1|few|TRBV20-1|-
TGCAGTGCTCGAAGTCCAGGGCCCGGTGAAGCTTTCTTT
CSARSPGPGEAFF
>TRBJ1-2|-|TRBV4-1|TRBD1
TGCGCCAGCAGCGCGACCGGACAGGGCCCTTCTAACTATGGCTACACCTTC
CASSATGQGPSNYGYTF
>TRBJ1-2|few|TRBV7-2|-
TGTGCCAGCAGCTTAAGTAAAGGACTCTATGGCTACACCTTC
CASSLSKGLYGYTF
>TRBJ2-4|few|TRBV7-2|-
TGTGCCAGCAGCTTAGGGGGGGCAGTAAACATTCAGTACTTC
CASSLGGAVNIQYF
>TRBJ2-3|-|TRBV5-6|-
TGTGCCAGCAGCTTACTGACGCCTGACAGGCAAGATACGCAGTATTTT
CASSLLTPDRQDTQYF
>TRBJ2-6|few|TRBV5-1|TRBD1
TGCGCCAGCGTTGGACAGGGAGCCGGGGCCAACGTCCTGACTTTC
CASVGQGAGANVLTF
>TRBJ2-7|-|TRBV6-5|-
TGTGCCAGCAGTTACCGGAAAACAGGGTTTGAGCAGTACTTC
CASSYRKTGFEQYF
>TRBJ2-1|-|TRBV7-3|-
TGTGCCAGCAGCTTTGCCGAGCGCGGGAATGAGCAGTTCTTC
CASSFAERGNEQFF
>TRBJ1-4|few|TRBV12-3/TRBV12-4|-
TGTGCCAGCAGTACTGGACAGTGGAATAATGAAAAACTGTTTTTT
CASSTGQWNNEKLFF
>TRBJ2-1|-|TRBV12-3/TRBV12-4|-
TGTGCCAGCATTTCCGGGAAAAAGCAGTTCTTC
CASISGKKQFF
>TRBJ2-1|few|TRBV18|TRBD2
TGTGCCAGCTCAGCCTATAGCGGGGGAAACTACAATGAGCAGTTCTTC
CASSAYSGGNYNEQFF
>TRBJ1-1|many|TRBV5-1|-
TGCGCCAGCAGCTTGGTAGGGGGGGACACTGAAGCTTTCTTT
CASSLVGGDTEAFF
>TRBJ1-2|many|TRBV3-1|-
TGTGCCAGCAGCCAAGGGGTCGGACCTTATGGCTACACCTTC
CASSQGVGPYGYTF
>TRBJ2-6|few|TRBV18|-
TGTGCCAGCTCACCACCGTCGGGACGAGGAGGGGCCAACGTCCTGACTTTC
CASSPPSGRGGANVLTF
>TRBJ2-1|many|TRBV7-2|TRBD2
TGTGCCAGCAGCTTTTCAGTTAGCGGGGGGGCCTACAATGAGCAGTTCTTC
CASSFSVSGGAYNEQFF
>TRBJ2-1|-|TRBV7-9|TRBD2
TGTGCCAGCAGCTCCCCTAGCGGGGGGGTCAATGAGCAGTTCTTC
CASSSPSGGVNEQFF
>TRBJ2-1|many|TRBV15|-
TGTGCCACCAGCAGAGATTCGGATGAGCAGTTCTTC
CATSRDSDEQFF
>TRBJ2-7|-|TRBV5-6|-
TGTGCCAGCAGCTTCAGCCTCCTTCCGGGCAGAACCTACGAGCAGTACTTC
CASSFSLLPGRTYEQYF
>TRBJ2-3|few|TRBV11-1|TRBD2
TGTGCCAGCAGCTTAAGGATTGGTTCGGGGGGTAGCACAGATACGCAGTATTTT
CASSLRIGSGGSTDTQYF
>TRBJ2-2|-|TRBV12-3/TRBV12-4|-
TGTGCCAGCAGTTTACAGCTAGGCACCGGGGAGCTGTTTTTT
CASSLQLGTGELFF
>TRBJ2-3|many|TRBV4-2|-
TGTGCCAGCAGCCAAGATGCGGCGGGAACGCAGTATTTT
CASSQDAAGTQYF
>TRBJ2-1|-|TRBV5-1|-
TGCGCCAGCAGCTTGGCCGGGGTCGAGACGGGTGAGCAGTTCTTC
CASSLAGVETGEQFF
>TRBJ2-4|many|TRBV5-5|-
TGTGCCAGCAGCTTGGGGCAGGCGGAGCCCAAAAACATTCAGTACTTC
CASSLGQAEPKNIQYF
>TRBJ1-2|-|TRBV20-1|TRBD1
TGCAGTGCCAGGGACAGGGGGGCGTATGGCTACACCTTC
CSARDRGAYGYTF
>TRBJ2-7|many|TRBV6-1|-
TGTGCCAGCAGTGCTCAAGGGAACGAGCAGTACTTC
CASSAQGNEQYF
>TRBJ2-3|few|TRBV4-3|TRBD2
TGCGCCAGCAGCCAAGATAAAGGCGGGGGGGCCGTAGGATCAGATACGCAGTATTTT
CASSQDKGGGAVGSDTQYF
>TRBJ2-3|many|TRBV12-3/TRBV12-4|-
TGTGCCAGCACCCTCGCGGGGGATACGCAGTATTTT
CASTLAGDTQYF
>TRBJ2-3|many|TRBV7-6|-
TGTGCCAGCAGCCCCAATGGTCTCGGAGATACGCAGTATTTT
CASSPNGLGDTQYF
>TRBJ1-5|few|TRBV7-9|TRBD1
TGTGCCAGCAGCCCCGACAGGGTTGGCAATCAGCCCCAGCATTTT
CASSPDRVGNQPQHF
>TRBJ1-5|-|TRBV19|-
TGTGCCAGTAGCTTCGGGGGGTTCAATCAGCCCCAGCATTTT
CASSFGGFNQPQHF
>TRBJ2-1|few|TRBV4-1|TRBD2
TGCGCCAGCAGCCAGGGGAGGTGGCTAGCGGGGGTGTACAATGAGCAGTTCTTC
CASSQGRWLAGVYNEQFF
>TRBJ2-5|many|TRBV20-1|TRBD2
TGCAGTCGGGGGGGCCGAGGAGAGACCCAGTACTTC
CSRGGRGETQYF
>TRBJ2-3|few|TRBV7-6|TRBD1
TGTGCCAGCAGCCCCCAAGGCGGACAGGGAGTAGATACGCAGTATTTT
CASSPQGGQGVDTQYF
>TRBJ2-7|-|TRBV6-1|-
TGTGCCAGCCCCGCGAACCCAGGGGATCACGAGCAGTACTTC
CASPANPGDHEQYF
>TRBJ2-1|-|TRBV5-1|TRBD2
TGCGCCAGCAGCCGGACTAGCGGGGGGGGTACCTACAATGAGCAGTTCTTC
CASSRTSGGGTYNEQFF
>TRBJ2-6|-|TRBV27|-
TGTGCCAGCAGTAGGGCAGCGGACCTGGCTGGGGCCAACGTCCTGACTTTC
CASSRAADLAGANVLTF